This T cell receptor (beta chain) is from a study of cytomegalovirus exposure and HLA in healthy donors. This PCR relied on a set of 60 Vbeta primers and 13 Jbeta primers. Profiling relied on immunoSEQ multiplex PCR, and the TCRdb table lists in-frame clones only, not all of them. The sample records around 97,000 clones, approximately 73% being singletons. V lost 5 bases, J lost 3 bases, and 7 bases stayed unmatched. The CDR3 consists of 15 residues. CDR1 and CDR2 from the germline V gene are SGHVS and FNYEAQ. The sequenced material came from PBMCs. The TCR originated in a man aged 40-49 years in good health and CMV-seronegative. The chain links TRBV7-6 to TRBJ1-5; the match to TRBD1 covers 7 bases. Written as DNA, the CDR3 is TGTGCCAGCAGCCCAGGGGGTCAGTACAATCAGCCCCAGCATTTT. Translated: CASSPGGQYNQPQHF.